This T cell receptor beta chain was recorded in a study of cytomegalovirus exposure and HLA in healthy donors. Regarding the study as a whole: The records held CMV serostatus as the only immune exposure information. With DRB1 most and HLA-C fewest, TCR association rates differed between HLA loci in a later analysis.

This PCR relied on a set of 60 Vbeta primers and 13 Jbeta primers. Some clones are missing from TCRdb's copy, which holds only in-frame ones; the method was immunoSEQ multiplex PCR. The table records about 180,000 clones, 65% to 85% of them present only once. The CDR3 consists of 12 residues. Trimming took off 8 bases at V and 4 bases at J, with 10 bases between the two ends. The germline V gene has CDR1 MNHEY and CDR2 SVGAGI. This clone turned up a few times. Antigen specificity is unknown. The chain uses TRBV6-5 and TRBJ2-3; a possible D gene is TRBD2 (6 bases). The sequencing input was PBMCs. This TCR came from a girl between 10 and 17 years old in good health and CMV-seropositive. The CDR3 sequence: CASQTSPDTQYF. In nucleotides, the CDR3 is TGTGCCAGCCAGACTAGTCCAGATACGCAGTATTTT.